The rows below give T cell receptor beta chains drawn from one sample of a study of T cell responses to AZD1222 COVID-19 vaccine. Data came from immunoSEQ multiplex PCR; TCRdb stores just in-frame clones and leaves some out. The sample holds roughly 120,000 clones; roughly 84% are singletons and the top ten take 0.95% to 1.5%. Specimen: peripheral blood, collected on day 0 of AZD1222 vaccination. Source of these receptors: an adult in good health. The CDR3 runs from the conserved cysteine through the conserved F or W. The D gene is left open where the match is weak. The size entry is marked missing in some rows and otherwise reads once, few, many or a size class.

NA,TRBD2,TRBJ2-3,TRBV10-3,TGTGCCACGGCAGGCGGGGGGGCCGCAGATACGCAGTATTTT,CATAGGGAADTQYF
NA,NA,TRBJ2-1,TRBV5-6,TGTGCCAGCAGCTTACTCAAGGAGATAGGGATCGTTCCCGATGAGCAGTTCTTC,CASSLLKEIGIVPDEQFF
NA,NA,TRBJ1-4,TRBV10-3,TGTGCCATCAGTTTACAGAATGAAAAACTGTTTTTT,CAISLQNEKLFF
NA,TRBD1,TRBJ1-2,TRBV4-3,TGCGCCAGCAGCCAAGTCCGGGACAGCTATGGCTACACCTTC,CASSQVRDSYGYTF
NA,TRBD1,TRBJ2-7,TRBV6-5,TGTGCCAGCAGTTACCTGGGACAGGGTTACGAGCAGTACTTC,CASSYLGQGYEQYF
NA,NA,TRBJ2-1,TRBV7-8,TGTGCCAGCAGCTTAAAGGCGCGGCGGGGGCCGGCGTGGGTGAACAATGAGCAGTTCTTC,CASSLKARRGPAWVNNEQFF
NA,NA,TRBJ1-1,TRBV6-5,TGTGCCAGCAGTTACTCTCGGCAGGGAAGCACTGAAGCTTTCTTT,CASSYSRQGSTEAFF
NA,NA,TRBJ1-5,TRBV12-3/TRBV12-4,TGTGCCAGCAGCCGGAGCAATCAGCCCCAGCATTTT,CASSRSNQPQHF
NA,NA,TRBJ2-2,TRBV4-1,TGCGCCAGCAGCCTAGGGAGCAGAAGCGATTCCGGGGAGCTGTTTTTT,CASSLGSRSDSGELFF
NA,NA,TRBJ1-2,TRBV6-2/TRBV6-3,TGTGCCAGCAGTCCCCAGGGCCCTGGCTACACCTTC,CASSPQGPGYTF
NA,NA,TRBJ1-3,TRBV5-1,TGCGCCAGCAGCACGGGACCCGAGACTCTGGGAAACACCATATATTTT,CASSTGPETLGNTIYF
NA,NA,TRBJ2-7,TRBV11-2,TGTGCCAGCAGCCCAGGACACGGAGAGTACTTC,CASSPGHGEYF
NA,NA,TRBJ1-1,TRBV6-1,TGTGCCAGCAGTGAGGGGGGGAAGAACACTGAAGCTTTCTTT,CASSEGGKNTEAFF
NA,NA,TRBJ1-1,TRBV18,TGTGCCAGCTCACCGAGTCCCACAGGGCTAGCTTTCTTT,CASSPSPTGLAFF
once,NA,TRBJ1-5,TRBV7-9,TGTGCCAGCAGCGACGTCGGAGGCAATCAGCCCCAGCATTTT,CASSDVGGNQPQHF
NA,NA,TRBJ2-1,TRBV11-2,TGTGCCAGCAGCTTAGTTTCTGAGCAGTTCTTC,CASSLVSEQFF
NA,NA,TRBJ2-7,TRBV6-5,TGTGCCAGCAGTTCCACTGCACCGCCTTACGAGCAGTACTTC,CASSSTAPPYEQYF
NA,NA,TRBJ1-2,TRBV10-2,TGCGCCAGCAGTGGGCCTCCGCCCTATGGCTACACCTTC,CASSGPPPYGYTF
NA,NA,TRBJ2-5,TRBV7-9,TGTGCCAGCAGCTCAGGGAGCGAGACCCAGTACTTC,CASSSGSETQYF
NA,TRBD2,TRBJ2-5,TRBV7-7,TGTGCCAGCAGCTTAGGGTCTAGCGGGGCCCAAGAGACCCAGTACTTC,CASSLGSSGAQETQYF
NA,NA,TRBJ2-2,TRBV27,TGTGCCAGCAGAACTAGAATGTACACCGGGGAGCTGTTTTTT,CASRTRMYTGELFF
NA,NA,TRBJ2-5,TRBV3-1/TRBV3-2,TGTGCCAGCAGCCAAGACAGGGGAGGGACCCAGTACTTC,CASSQDRGGTQYF
NA,TRBD1,TRBJ1-2,TRBV3-1/TRBV3-2,TGTGCCAGCAGCCAAGCGTCCGGACAGGGTCTCTATGGCTACACCTTC,CASSQASGQGLYGYTF
NA,NA,TRBJ1-2,TRBV11-2,TGTGCCAGCAGCTTAGGGGGCGGGTCCGGGCGGATGGGGGATGGCTACACCTTC,CASSLGGGSGRMGDGYTF
NA,NA,TRBJ1-4,TRBV23-1,TGCGCCAGCAGTCGAGGAGAGGGGAGGGAAAAACTGTTTTTT,CASSRGEGREKLFF
NA,NA,TRBJ1-1,TRBV5-1,TGCGCCAGCAGCTTGGACGGGAAAGCTTTCTTT,CASSLDGKAFF
NA,NA,TRBJ1-2,TRBV5-5,TGTGCCAGCAGCTTGGCCCCAGGGACATCTAACTATGGCTACACCTTC,CASSLAPGTSNYGYTF
NA,TRBD2,TRBJ2-3,TRBV5-1,TGCGCCAGCAGCTTGGAACCAGCGGGGGGGCCGGATACGCAGTATTTT,CASSLEPAGGPDTQYF
NA,NA,TRBJ1-2,TRBV20-1,TGCAGTGCTCTTCTTAATGAGGGCTACACCTTC,CSALLNEGYTF
NA,NA,TRBJ2-7,TRBV7-2,TGTGCCAGCAGCTTAGCGTCAGGGGCAGGCTACGAGCAGTACTTC,CASSLASGAGYEQYF